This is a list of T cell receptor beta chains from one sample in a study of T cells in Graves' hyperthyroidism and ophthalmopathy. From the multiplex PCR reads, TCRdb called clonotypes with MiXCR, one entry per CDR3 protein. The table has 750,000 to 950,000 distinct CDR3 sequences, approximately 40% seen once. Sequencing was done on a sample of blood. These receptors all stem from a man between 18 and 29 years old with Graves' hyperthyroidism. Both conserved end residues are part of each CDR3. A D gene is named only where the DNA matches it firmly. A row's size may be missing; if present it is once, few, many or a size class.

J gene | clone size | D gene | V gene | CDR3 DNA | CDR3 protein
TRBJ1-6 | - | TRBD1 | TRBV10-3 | TGTGCCATCAGTGGGACAGGGGGAGAATCACCCCTCCACTTT | CAISGTGGESPLHF
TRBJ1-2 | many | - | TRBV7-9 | TGTGCCAGCAGCCCAGCGTTACTATATGGCTACACCTTC | CASSPALLYGYTF
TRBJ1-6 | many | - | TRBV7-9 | TGTGCCAGCACTACCAGTGAGCGATCACCCCTCCACTTT | CASTTSERSPLHF
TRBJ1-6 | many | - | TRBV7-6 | TGTGCCAGCAGCTTTGGACGGACACCTAATTCACCCCTCCACTTT | CASSFGRTPNSPLHF
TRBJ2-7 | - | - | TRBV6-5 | TGTGCCAGCAGTAGAGGCGTCCGCTACGAGCAGTACTTC | CASSRGVRYEQYF
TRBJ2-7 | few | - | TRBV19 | TGTGCCAGCGCTAGGGACCACGGGAGCTACGAGCAGTACTTC | CASARDHGSYEQYF
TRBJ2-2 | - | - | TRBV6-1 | TGTGCCAGCAGACAGGGTTACGCCGGGGAGCTGTTTTTT | CASRQGYAGELFF
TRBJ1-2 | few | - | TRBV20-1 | TGCAGTGCTTCGCCCGGGACGGACGCTAACTATGGCTACACCTTC | CSASPGTDANYGYTF
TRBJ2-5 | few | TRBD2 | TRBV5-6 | TGTGCCAGCAGCTTATGGCGGGGGGGAGGAGAGACCCAGTACTTC | CASSLWRGGGETQYF
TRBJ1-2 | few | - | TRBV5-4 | TGTGCCAGCAGCTTGGGGGTTCCAAGGGACTATGGCTACACCTTC | CASSLGVPRDYGYTF
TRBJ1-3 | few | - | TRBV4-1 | TGTGCCAGCAGCCAAGAAGGGACATCTGGAAACACCATATATTTT | CASSQEGTSGNTIYF
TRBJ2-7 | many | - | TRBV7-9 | TGTGCCAGCACCAGAAACGGGGCTTACGAGCAGTACTTC | CASTRNGAYEQYF
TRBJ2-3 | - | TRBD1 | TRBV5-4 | TGTGCCAGCAGCCACATGGGACAGGGGATGGATACGCAGTATTTT | CASSHMGQGMDTQYF
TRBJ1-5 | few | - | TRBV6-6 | TGTGCCAGCAGTGAAGTTTGGGTTAGCAATCAGCCCCAGCATTTT | CASSEVWVSNQPQHF
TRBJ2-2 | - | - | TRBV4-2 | TGTGCCAGCAGCTTTGAAGGACTTGCCCAAGAGCTGTTTTTT | CASSFEGLAQELFF
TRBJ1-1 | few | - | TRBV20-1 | TGCAGTGCTGCCACCGGACCTATGAACACTGAAGCTTTCTTT | CSAATGPMNTEAFF
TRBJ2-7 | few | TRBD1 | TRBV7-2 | TGTGCCAGCAGCCTCAGGGGGCCCTCGACGATCTACGAGCAGTACTTC | CASSLRGPSTIYEQYF
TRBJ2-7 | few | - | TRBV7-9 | TGTGCCAGCAGCTTAGCTAGCGGCAGCTCCTACGAGCAGTACTTC | CASSLASGSSYEQYF
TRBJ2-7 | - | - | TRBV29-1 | TGCAGCGTTGAAAGGGGCCAGGGGTACGAGCAGTACTTC | CSVERGQGYEQYF
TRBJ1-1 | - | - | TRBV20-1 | TGCAGTGCTAGAGATCGGCGGGGTTGGGGGAACACTGAAGCTTTCTTT | CSARDRRGWGNTEAFF
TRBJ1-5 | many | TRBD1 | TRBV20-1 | TGCAGTGCTAGGCGGACAGGGGGCATGGGTCAGCCCCAGCATTTT | CSARRTGGMGQPQHF
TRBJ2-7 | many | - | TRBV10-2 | TGCGCCAGCACAGGACAGTCCTACGAGCAGTACTTC | CASTGQSYEQYF
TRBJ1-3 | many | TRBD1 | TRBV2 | TGTGCCAGCAGTGAAGCGCGACAGGGCTCTGGAAACACCATATATTTT | CASSEARQGSGNTIYF
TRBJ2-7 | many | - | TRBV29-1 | TGCAGCGTTACGGGCTGGGGGAGCTCCTACGAGCAGTACTTC | CSVTGWGSSYEQYF
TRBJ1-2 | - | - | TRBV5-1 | TGTGCCAGCAGCATAGCGACAGAAAACTATGGCTACACCTTC | CASSIATENYGYTF
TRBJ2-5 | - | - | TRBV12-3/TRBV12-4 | TGTGCCAGCAGTTTGGAGGACCGCCGGACCCAGTACTTC | CASSLEDRRTQYF
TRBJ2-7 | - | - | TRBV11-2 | TGTGCCAGTAGTTTCCCCGACAGGCCTCTGCCCTCCGAGCAGTACTTC | CASSFPDRPLPSEQYF
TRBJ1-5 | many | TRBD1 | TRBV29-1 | TGCAGCGTCATGAACGGGACAGGGAGCCAGCCCCAGCATTTT | CSVMNGTGSQPQHF
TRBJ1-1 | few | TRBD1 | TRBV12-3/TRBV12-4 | TGTGCCAGCAGCAAGGGACAGGTGAACACTGAAGCTTTCTTT | CASSKGQVNTEAFF
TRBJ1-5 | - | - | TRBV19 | TGTGCCAGTAGTAGGGGGGGGGTGGAGACCCAGCATTTT | CASSRGGVETQHF
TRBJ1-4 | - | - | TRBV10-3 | TGTGCCATCAGTCAGGGGACCTATAATGAAAAACTGTTTTTT | CAISQGTYNEKLFF
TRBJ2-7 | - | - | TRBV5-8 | TGTGCCAGCAGCTTGGAGCTGGGTTTGTACGAGCAGTACTTC | CASSLELGLYEQYF
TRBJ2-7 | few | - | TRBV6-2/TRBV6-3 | TGTGCCAGCAGGGACAGGGAGGCTAGCGGGCGTTACGAGCAGTACTTC | CASRDREASGRYEQYF
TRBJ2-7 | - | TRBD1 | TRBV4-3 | TGCGCCAGCAGCCACCTCGACAGGGCTGGCTACGAGCAGTACTTC | CASSHLDRAGYEQYF
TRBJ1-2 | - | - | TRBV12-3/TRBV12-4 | TGTGCCAGCAGTCCGAGGGACGGACAGCTGAGTGGCTACACCTTC | CASSPRDGQLSGYTF
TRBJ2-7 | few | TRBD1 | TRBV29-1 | TGCAGCACCTCAGGGGGCCTGCTTGGGGAGCAGTACTTC | CSTSGGLLGEQYF
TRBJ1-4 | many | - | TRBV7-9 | TGTGCCAGCAGCTTTGAAGGGGAGGAAAAACTGTTTTTT | CASSFEGEEKLFF
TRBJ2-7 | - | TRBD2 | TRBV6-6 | TGTGCCAGCAGTACCATAGCGGGGGGCAGCTACGAGCAGTACTTC | CASSTIAGGSYEQYF
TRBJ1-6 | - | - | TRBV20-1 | TGCAGTGCTAGAGATCTGTTGGGGGACGGGGATAATTCACCCCTCCACTTT | CSARDLLGDGDNSPLHF
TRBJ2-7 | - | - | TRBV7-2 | TGTGCCAGCAGCTTAGAGGCTGGGGCCAGTAGCTACGAGCAGTACTTC | CASSLEAGASSYEQYF
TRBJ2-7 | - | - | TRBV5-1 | TGCGCCAGCAGCTTGGCGATCCAGGGCCATGAGCAGTACTTC | CASSLAIQGHEQYF
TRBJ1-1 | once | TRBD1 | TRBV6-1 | TGTGCCAGCAGTGCGGACAGGGTAGTAGAAACTGAAGCTTTCTTT | CASSADRVVETEAFF
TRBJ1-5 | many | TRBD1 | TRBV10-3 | TGTGCCGTCGGGACAGGGGCTCAGCCCCAGCATTTT | CAVGTGAQPQHF
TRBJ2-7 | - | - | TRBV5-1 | TGCGCCAGCAGCTTGGTTGGGCCTTCCTCCTACGAGCAGTACTTC | CASSLVGPSSYEQYF
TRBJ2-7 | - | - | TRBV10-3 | TGTGCCAGCAGGGAACTCGACGAGCAGTACTTC | CASRELDEQYF
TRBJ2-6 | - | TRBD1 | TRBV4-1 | TGCGCCAGCAGCCAAGAAAGATTAGGGACAGGGGACTACGTCCTGACTTTC | CASSQERLGTGDYVLTF
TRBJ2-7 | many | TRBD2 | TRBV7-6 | TGTGCCAGCAGCTTAGACTCCCCCAGCGCGGGAGTAAGGGGGCAGTACTTC | CASSLDSPSAGVRGQYF
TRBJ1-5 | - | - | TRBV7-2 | TGTGCCAGCAGTGATCAGCCTTTTAGCAATCAGCCCCAGCATTTT | CASSDQPFSNQPQHF
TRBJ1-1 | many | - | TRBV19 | TGTGCCAGTAGTAATGCAGTTGTCACTGAAGCTTTCTTT | CASSNAVVTEAFF
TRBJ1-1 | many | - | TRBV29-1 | TGCAGCGCTGAAAAGCAAGTGTGGAGCACTGAAGCTTTCTTT | CSAEKQVWSTEAFF
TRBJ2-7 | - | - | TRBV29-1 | TGCAGCTCACTGCGACAGGCAAACGAGCAGTACTTC | CSSLRQANEQYF
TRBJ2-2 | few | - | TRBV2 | TGTGCCAGCGTATTAGCCGCCGGGGAGCTGTTTTTT | CASVLAAGELFF
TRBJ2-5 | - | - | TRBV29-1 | TGCAGCGCTGAAGATCTCGAGAGGACTGAAGCTTTCTTC | CSAEDLERTEAFF